This entry lists 21 T cell receptor beta chains sequenced from one sample in a study of glioma-infiltrating T cells after dendritic cell vaccination. Profiling relied on immunoSEQ multiplex PCR, and the TCRdb table lists in-frame clones only, not all of them. The repertoire holds over 90,000 clones, about 83% seen once, with around 3% in the top ten. Material: blood, obtained before dendritic cell vaccination. The receptors were gathered from a human donor with glioblastoma.

The rearrangement links TRBV5-6 to TRBJ1-1; a possible D gene is TRBD1 (6 bases). CDR1 is SGHDT and CDR2 is YYEEEE in the germline V gene. This CDR3 comprises 15 residues. V was shortened by 5 bases and J by 4 bases, with 18 bases between the two germline ends. The CDR3 here is CASSSAAKGGTEAFF. The CDR3, as DNA: TGTGCCAGCAGTTCTGCTGCAAAAGGGGGCACTGAAGCTTTCTTT.

This chain uses TRBV27 with TRBJ2-5, with TRBD1 matching 7 bases. The germline V gene has CDR1 MNHEY and CDR2 SMNVEV (reference sequence). J was trimmed by 3 bases and V by 5 bases; bases with no gene match: 3. The CDR3 has 13 amino acids. CDR3 loop: CASSTGTEETQYF. Written as DNA, the CDR3 is TGTGCCAGCAGTACCGGGACAGAAGAGACCCAGTACTTC.

The chain recombines TRBV7-6 with TRBJ2-7, with no clear D. The CDR3 totals 14 residues. The germline V gene encodes CDR1 SGHVS and CDR2 FNYEAQ. V lost 4 bases and J 0 bases, leaving 10 bases between the germline ends. The CDR3 reads CASSSPKSSYEQYF. CDR3 DNA: TGTGCCAGCAGCTCCCCCAAGAGCTCCTACGAGCAGTACTTC.

CDR3 nucleotide sequence: TGCGCCAGCAGCCAAACTAGACCCACCTACAATGAGCAGTTCTTC. Translating it yields CASSQTRPTYNEQFF. This rearrangement joins TRBV5-1 to TRBJ2-1, with D maybe TRBD2 (5 bases). Germline V gives CDR1 SGHRS, CDR2 YFSETQ. This CDR3 is built from 15 residues. V dropped 4 bases and J dropped 2 bases, with 13 bases sitting between them.

The chain links TRBV11-2 to TRBJ2-7; 10 bases map to TRBD1. V shed 3 bases, J shed 6 bases, and the junction held 5 bases outside the gene matches. The length of the CDR3 is 14 residues. CDR1 is SGHAT and CDR2 is FQNNGV in the germline V gene. CDR3 region: CASSLGTGEFEQYF. In DNA, the CDR3 is TGTGCCAGCAGCTTGGGGACAGGGGAATTCGAGCAGTACTTC.

The chain joins TRBV25-1 to TRBJ2-7, with TRBD1 matching over 9 bases. The J segment lost 5 bases and the V segment lost 5 bases, leaving 13 bases of the junction unmatched. CDR1 and CDR2 (germline): MGHDK, SYGVNS. The CDR3 length is 16 residues. The CDR3 here is CASSTHGTGIFHEQYF. The CDR3 nucleotides are TGTGCCAGCAGTACCCACGGGACAGGGATTTTCCACGAGCAGTACTTC.

The V gene is TRBV4-2, the J gene TRBJ2-1, with a possible D match to TRBD1 (5 bases). The CDR3 is 12 residues long. Germline V gene lookup returns CDR1 LGHNA and CDR2 YNFKEQ. Trimming cost V 0 bases and J 14 bases, with 11 bases left between them. Here the CDR3 reads CASSQEEEGEFF. CDR3 coding DNA: TGTGCCAGCAGCCAAGAGGAAGAAGGGGAGTTCTTC.

The count of this clone is one. The V call is TRBV6-4, the J call TRBJ2-6, with a tentative D call TRBD1 (5 bases). This CDR3 has 15 amino acids. Germline CDR1 MRHNA, CDR2 SNTAGT. V was trimmed by 2 bases and J by 0 bases, leaving 5 bases between them. CDR3 in amino acids: CASSDDSSGANVLTF. DNA of the CDR3: TGTGCCAGCAGTGACGACAGCTCTGGGGCCAACGTCCTGACTTTC.

The chain is built from TRBV5-4 and TRBJ2-2; 8 bases agree with TRBD2. CDR1 is SGHNT, CDR2 YYREEE, per germline (reference sequence). The CDR3 runs to 15 residues. After removal of 4 bases from V and 6 bases from J, the junction contained 8 bases not matched to a gene. CDR3 region: CASSLGTSQPGELFF. In nucleotides, the CDR3 is TGTGCCAGCAGCCTAGGGACTAGTCAACCCGGGGAGCTGTTTTTT.

This clone was counted once. This sequence joins TRBV18 and TRBJ2-1, with 11 bases lining up with TRBD2. Trimming at V came to 6 bases and at J to 4 bases, leaving 5 bases not matched to a gene. The germline gives CDR1 KGHSH, CDR2 LQKENI. The CDR3 contains 15 residues. The CDR3, as DNA: TGTGCCAGCTCCTCGGGACTAGCGGTTTACAATGAGCAGTTCTTC. Encoded protein: CASSSGLAVYNEQFF.

V gene TRBV19 combines with J gene TRBJ2-7; a weak D match, TRBD2 (5 bases). This CDR3 has 14 amino acids. V lost 2 bases to trimming and J lost 0 bases, with 8 bases between them. Germline V lookup: CDR1 LNHDA, CDR2 SQIVND (reference sequence). For the CDR3, the DNA is TGTGCCAGTAGTATAAGGGAGATCTCCTACGAGCAGTACTTC. This sequence encodes CASSIREISYEQYF.

The chain carries TRBV20-1 and TRBJ1-1; TRBD1 is a possible D gene (5 bases). Germline lookup yields CDR1 DFQATT and CDR2 SNEGSKA (reference sequence). The CDR3 length is 11 residues. Trimming shortened V by 4 bases and J by 13 bases, and 16 bases separated the two germline ends. This CDR3 reads CSANGGGLGFF. CDR3 DNA: TGCAGTGCTAACGGCGGGGGTCTCGGTTTCTTT.

This chain connects TRBV13 to TRBJ1-3; D remains unclear. V was trimmed by 5 bases and J by 0 bases, leaving 17 bases between them. There are 17 residues in the CDR3. Germline V lookup: CDR1 PRHDT, CDR2 FYEKMQ (reference sequence). CDR3 nucleotide sequence: TGTGCCAGCAGCCTAAATGGGCGGGGAGTCTCTGGAAACACCATATATTTT. It is translated as CASSLNGRGVSGNTIYF.

V gene TRBV30 combines with J gene TRBJ2-3, with D perhaps TRBD2 (6 bases). Germline V CDR1 and CDR2: GTSNPN, SVGIG (reference sequence). The CDR3 has 13 amino acids. V lost 3 bases and J lost 2, with 9 bases in between. The CDR3 bases are TGTGCCTGGAGCGGGAGTAACACAGATACGCAGTATTTT. As protein: CAWSGSNTDTQYF.

The V call is TRBV6-6, the J call TRBJ2-1; TRBD2 matches 8 bases. With V trimmed by 7 bases and J by 6 bases, 8 bases remained unmatched. Germline-derived CDR1 and CDR2 are MNHNY and SVGAGI (reference sequence). The CDR3 runs to 14 residues. The chain's CDR3 is CASTRGGVGNEQFF. Here the CDR3 DNA reads TGTGCCAGCACCCGGGGGGGGGTGGGCAATGAGCAGTTCTTC.

CDR3 residues: CASSLEGMGHQPQHF. The CDR3 DNA follows: TGTGCCAGCAGCTTGGAAGGGATGGGGCATCAGCCCCAGCATTTT. The genes are TRBV5-8 and TRBJ1-5; perhaps TRBD1 as D (5 bases). The CDR3 has 15 amino acids. In germline, CDR1 is SGHTS, CDR2 YDEGEE. V dropped 0 bases and J dropped 5 bases, with 12 bases sitting between them.

The V gene is TRBV7-6, the J gene TRBJ2-6, with D possibly being TRBD1 (5 bases). Germline CDR1 and CDR2: SGHVS and FNYEAQ. CDR3 length: 15 residues. The V end was cut by 5 bases, the J end by 1 base, with 9 bases between. Here the CDR3 reads CASSAQGSGANVLTF. CDR3 nucleotide sequence: TGTGCCAGCAGCGCTCAGGGTTCTGGGGCCAACGTCCTGACTTTC.

The chain carries TRBV18 and TRBJ2-1; possible D gene TRBD1, 6 bases. CDR3 length: 15 amino acids. The V gene lost 1 base and the J gene lost 7 bases, with 14 bases spanning the gap. Germline assignment: CDR1 KGHSH and CDR2 LQKENI. The CDR3 sequence: CASSPRAGAVNEQFF. CDR3 sequence (DNA): TGTGCCAGCTCACCACGGGCAGGGGCGGTAAATGAGCAGTTCTTC.

This clone turned up a few times. The rearrangement links TRBV11-1 to TRBJ1-6, with unresolved D. Trimming shortened V by 5 bases and J by 3 bases, and 5 bases separated the two germline ends. This CDR3 region has 13 residues. Looked up from germline, CDR1 is SGHAT and CDR2 is FQDESV (reference sequence). CDR3 nucleotides: TGTGCCAGCAGCCTTTACTATAATTCACCCCTCCACTTT. Protein: CASSLYYNSPLHF.

There are a few counts of this clone. This chain joins TRBV7-2 and TRBJ2-3; no firm D call. The CDR3 spans 14 residues. CDR1 is SGHTA and CDR2 is FQGNSA in the germline V gene. V shed 1 base and J shed 2 bases, with 7 bases lying between them. The CDR3 loop reads CASSLVTATDTQYF. The CDR3 region has the DNA TGTGCCAGCAGCTTAGTTACAGCCACAGATACGCAGTATTTT.

The V gene is TRBV7-9, the J gene TRBJ1-2, with TRBD1 as a possible D gene (6 bases). V lost 2 bases, J lost 3 bases, and 10 bases lay in between. The CDR3 is 14 residues long. Germline V gives CDR1 SEHNR, CDR2 FQNEAQ (reference sequence). The CDR3 DNA sequence: TGTGCCAGCAGCTTATCGAAGGGGGACTATGGCTACACCTTC. Translated: CASSLSKGDYGYTF. The entire variable domain, with the rest obtained from reference TRBV7-9 and TRBJ1-2, is as follows: DTGVSQNPRHKITKRGQNVTFRCDPISEHNRLYWYRQTLGQGPEFLTYFQNEAQLEKSRLLSDRFSAERPKGSFSTLEIQRTEQGDSAMYLCASSLSKGDYGYTFGSGTRLTVV.